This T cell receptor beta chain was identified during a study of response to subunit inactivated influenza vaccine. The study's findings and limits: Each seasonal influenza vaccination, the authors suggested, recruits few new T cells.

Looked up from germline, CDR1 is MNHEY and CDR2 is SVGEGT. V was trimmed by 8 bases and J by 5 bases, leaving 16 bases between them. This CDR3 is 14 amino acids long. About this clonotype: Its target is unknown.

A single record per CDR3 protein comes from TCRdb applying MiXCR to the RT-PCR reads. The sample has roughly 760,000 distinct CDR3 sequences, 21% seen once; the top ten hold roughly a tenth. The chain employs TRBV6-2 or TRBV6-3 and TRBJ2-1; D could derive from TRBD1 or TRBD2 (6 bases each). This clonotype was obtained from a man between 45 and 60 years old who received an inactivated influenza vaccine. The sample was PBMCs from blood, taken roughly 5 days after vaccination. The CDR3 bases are TGTGCCAGCTACAGGGCCGGCGGGGACAATGAGCAGTTCTTC. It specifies CASYRAGGDNEQFF.